These 29 T cell receptor beta chains came from one sample sequenced in a study of blood T cell repertoires in COVID-19. Assay: immunoSEQ multiplex PCR; the TCRdb copy retains only in-frame clones and omits some. The sample holds about 150,000 clones, 84% seen once. Sequences were obtained from peripheral blood. The receptors were sampled from a woman between 45 and 60 years old with acute or convalescent COVID-19.

The rearrangement uses TRBV4-3 and TRBJ2-1; 8 bases align to TRBD2. With V trimmed by 2 bases and J by 9 bases, 6 bases remained unmatched. This CDR3 contains 14 residues. Germline CDR1 and CDR2: LGHNA and YSLEER. The CDR3 here is CASSQWGLVGEQFF. In nucleotides, the CDR3 is TGCGCCAGCAGCCAATGGGGACTAGTCGGTGAGCAGTTCTTC.

This rearrangement joins TRBV27 to TRBJ1-5; 7 bases are shared with TRBD1. Germline V gene lookup returns CDR1 MNHEY and CDR2 SMNVEV (reference sequence). V lost 5 bases, J lost 4 bases, and 2 bases stayed unmatched. This CDR3 contains 13 residues. The CDR3 region is CASSPGGNQPQHF. CDR3 sequence (DNA): TGTGCCAGCAGTCCAGGGGGAAATCAGCCCCAGCATTTT.

CDR3 region: CASSPYSDGNTIYF. CDR3 bases: TGTGCCAGCTCACCTTATTCAGATGGAAACACCATATATTTT. This chain links TRBV18 with TRBJ1-3; no clear D gene. This CDR3 spans 14 amino acids. Per germline, CDR1 KGHSH and CDR2 LQKENI. Deletions cut 3 bases from V and 3 bases from J, with 9 bases between.

The J gene is TRBJ2-3, the V gene TRBV6-1, with 11 bases lining up with TRBD2. The J segment lost 5 bases and the V segment lost 3 bases, leaving 1 base of the junction unmatched. CDR1 is MNHNS and CDR2 is SASEGT in the germline V gene. CDR3 size: 14 residues. The CDR3 spells CASSEGLAVDTQYF. In DNA, the CDR3 is TGTGCCAGCAGTGAGGGACTAGCGGTAGATACGCAGTATTTT.

V and J are TRBV4-2 and TRBJ2-7, with TRBD2 identical over 10 bases. The CDR3 has 17 residues. With V trimmed by 0 bases and J by 9 bases, 14 bases remained unmatched. CDR1 LGHNA and CDR2 YNFKEQ come from the germline V gene. The DNA of the CDR3 is TGTGCCAGCAGCCAAGATACTCCGGGACTAGCGAGCCCTCGGCAGTACTTC. It encodes CASSQDTPGLASPRQYF.

The V gene is TRBV2, the J gene TRBJ1-4, with a possible D match to TRBD1 (5 bases). Trimming removed 7 bases at V and 0 bases at J, with 9 bases between. CDR1 is SNHLY and CDR2 is FYNNEI in the germline V gene. The CDR3 is made up of 14 amino acids. The CDR3 here is CASMRTTTNEKLFF. CDR3 bases: TGTGCCAGCATGAGGACAACAACTAATGAAAAACTGTTTTTT.

There are a few counts of this clone. The gene calls are TRBV15 and TRBJ2-7; tentatively, D is TRBD1 (6 bases). CDR3 length equals 17 residues. V lost 3 bases and J lost 1, with 19 bases in between. Germline V CDR1 and CDR2: LNHNV, YYDKDF (reference sequence). In nucleotides, the CDR3 is TGTGCCACCAGCAGCGGTATTCCGGGACAAGGTTCCTACGAGCAGTACTTC. It encodes CATSSGIPGQGSYEQYF.

The rearrangement joins TRBV3-1 (or the pseudogene TRBV3-2) to TRBJ2-7; no firm D call. This CDR3 spans 14 amino acids. The germline V gene has CDR1 LGHDT and CDR2 YNNKEL (reference sequence). Deletions cut 1 base from V and 8 bases from J, with 15 bases between. CDR3 coding DNA: TGTGCCAGCAGCCAAGGCGGCGCCGCCGGAAAGCAGTACTTC. Encoded protein: CASSQGGAAGKQYF.

J is TRBJ1-5 and V is TRBV4-3; weak D call: TRBD1 (5 bases). The CDR3 spans 13 residues. V was pared by 3 bases and J by 7 bases, with 10 bases between. Per germline, CDR1 LGHNA and CDR2 YSLEER. CDR3 loop: CASSQDRGQPQHF. CDR3 sequence (DNA): TGCGCCAGCAGCCAGGATAGGGGACAGCCCCAGCATTTT.

The chain combines TRBV9 with TRBJ1-1, with D maybe TRBD1 (6 bases). Germline V lookup: CDR1 SGDLS, CDR2 YYNGEE. CDR3 length equals 13 residues. Trimming removed 7 bases at V and 1 base at J, with 11 bases between. CDR3 residues: CASSKGENTEAFF. The CDR3 nucleotides read TGTGCCAGCTCTAAGGGGGAGAACACTGAAGCTTTCTTT.

This sequence joins TRBV5-1 and TRBJ2-3, with TRBD2 as a possible D gene (5 bases). Germline V CDR1 and CDR2: SGHRS, YFSETQ. V was cut by 4 bases and J by 1 base, with 13 bases left in between. This CDR3 region has 15 residues. CDR3 sequence (DNA): TGCGCCAGCAGCACTGGACTGGCTGGCACAGATACGCAGTATTTT. Protein: CASSTGLAGTDTQYF.

In its sample, this clone was seen a few times. The sample carries other DNA sequences with the same CDR3. CDR3 amino acids: CASSSGTGGNYGYTF. CDR3 in DNA: TGTGCCAGCAGCTCCGGGACAGGGGGAAACTATGGCTACACCTTC. V and J are TRBV5-4 and TRBJ1-2; TRBD1 aligns across 11 bases. From germline, CDR1 is SGHNT and CDR2 YYREEE (reference sequence). V was clipped by 3 bases and J by 2 bases; unmatched bases: 3. This CDR3 contains 15 residues.

J is TRBJ2-7 and V is TRBV5-6; 10 nucleotides line up with TRBD2. The V and J ends lost 3 bases and 2 bases, in that order; junction bases with no gene match: 2. CDR1 is SGHDT, CDR2 YYEEEE, per germline. This CDR3 is 14 amino acids long. The CDR3: CASSSGLAAYEQYF. CDR3 sequence (DNA): TGTGCCAGCAGCTCCGGACTAGCGGCCTACGAGCAGTACTTC.

The chain is built from TRBV27 and TRBJ2-5, with 7 bases fitting TRBD2. V shed 4 bases and J 5 bases; nucleotides not matched to a gene: 10. The CDR3 is 15 residues long. Germline V gene data show CDR1 as MNHEY and CDR2 as SMNVEV (reference sequence). CDR3 in amino acids: CASSSVLAKGETQYF. CDR3 sequence (DNA): TGTGCCAGCAGTTCCGTACTAGCGAAGGGGGAGACCCAGTACTTC.

The rearrangement uses TRBV6-5 and TRBJ1-6; TRBD1 agrees at 8 bases. The germline gives CDR1 MNHEY, CDR2 SVGAGI. J gave up 5 bases and V 6 bases, and 3 bases lay outside the gene matches. CDR3 length: 14 residues. The CDR3 loop reads CASSWGQDNSPLHF. CDR3 bases: TGTGCCAGCAGCTGGGGACAGGATAATTCACCCCTCCACTTT.

V and J are TRBV5-1 and TRBJ1-5; possibly TRBD1 for D (5 bases). Per germline, CDR1 SGHRS and CDR2 YFSETQ. Trimming pared 3 bases from V and 0 bases from J, leaving 10 bases between. This CDR3 comprises 15 residues. The CDR3 region is CASSSTGDSNQPQHF. CDR3 in DNA: TGCGCCAGCAGCTCAACAGGAGATAGCAATCAGCCCCAGCATTTT.

The chain joins TRBV7-8 to TRBJ1-1; 7 nucleotides line up with TRBD1. Germline CDR1 and CDR2: SGHVS and FQNEAQ. The CDR3 covers 14 residues. Losses at the gene ends were 5 bases for V and 1 base for J; bases not matched to a gene: 4. CDR3 loop: CASSPRTGNTEAFF. DNA of the CDR3: TGTGCCAGCAGCCCGAGGACAGGGAACACTGAAGCTTTCTTT.

V gene TRBV9 combines with J gene TRBJ2-3; 8 bases align to TRBD2. V gave up 0 bases and J gave up 1 base; unmatched junction bases: 7. Germline lookup yields CDR1 SGDLS and CDR2 YYNGEE. The CDR3 has 17 amino acids. The CDR3 loop reads CASSVASRGDGTDTQYF. As DNA, the CDR3 is TGTGCCAGCAGCGTAGCTTCGCGGGGGGATGGCACAGATACGCAGTATTTT. The variable domain in full, with the rest retrieved from reference TRBV9 and TRBJ2-3, is DSGVTQTPKHLITATGQRVTLRCSPRSGDLSVYWYQQSLDQGLQFLIQYYNGEERAKGNILERFSAQQFPDLHSELNLSSLELGDSALYFCASSVASRGDGTDTQYFGPGTRLTVL.

The chain is built from TRBV4-3 and TRBJ1-4; 8 bases agree with TRBD1. This CDR3 is built from 20 residues. The germline CDR1 and CDR2 sequences are LGHNA and YSLEER. V gave up 2 bases and J gave up 0 bases; unmatched junction bases: 14. CDR3 protein: CASSQLTGTGTGATNEKLFF. The CDR3 DNA reads as TGCGCCAGCAGCCAACTTACAGGGACAGGTACAGGGGCAACTAATGAAAAACTGTTTTTT.

The gene calls are TRBV6-5 and TRBJ1-2; 9 bases fit TRBD1. The CDR3 length is 14 residues. The V gene end was trimmed by 2 bases and the J gene end by 8 bases; junction bases not matched to a gene: 6. Germline CDR1 reads MNHEY; CDR2 reads SVGAGI. Here the CDR3 DNA reads TGTGCCAGCAGTTACAGGACAGGGGAGCACGGCTACACCTTC. It codes for CASSYRTGEHGYTF.

V and J are TRBV2 and TRBJ1-5, with D perhaps matching TRBD1 (6 bases). Germline V gene sequence: CDR1 SNHLY, CDR2 FYNNEI. Trimming took 8 bases from V and 6 from J, leaving 20 bases between them. The CDR3 is made up of 15 amino acids. The CDR3 region has the DNA TGTGCCAGCGGCGGCCTATACAGGGACGGTCAGCCCCAGCATTTT. Protein sequence: CASGGLYRDGQPQHF.

The chain employs TRBV2 and TRBJ2-5, with 11 bases identical to TRBD1. The germline gives CDR1 SNHLY, CDR2 FYNNEI. The CDR3 loop spans 15 amino acids. V was clipped by 5 bases and J by 5 bases; unmatched bases: 7. DNA for the CDR3: TGTGCCAGCAGTCCCGGGACAGGGGGTTTCGAGACCCAGTACTTC. This sequence encodes CASSPGTGGFETQYF.

The J gene is TRBJ2-3, the V gene TRBV11-1; the match to TRBD2 covers 7 bases. Germline V gene sequence: CDR1 SGHAT, CDR2 FQDESV (reference sequence). CDR3 length equals 16 residues. Germline trimming cut 2 bases from V and 1 base from J; bases unmatched to any gene: 6. This CDR3 reads CASSLHFGGGTDTQYF. The CDR3, as DNA: TGTGCCAGCAGCTTACACTTTGGGGGGGGCACAGATACGCAGTATTTT.

V is TRBV6-1 and J is TRBJ1-4; D not certain. The CDR3 length is 18 residues. Trimming removed 2 bases at V and 0 bases at J, with 16 bases between. Germline CDR1 and CDR2: MNHNS and SASEGT. For the CDR3, the DNA is TGTGCCAGCAGTGAACGAGCAACCTACCCCGCAACTAATGAAAAACTGTTTTTT. Its translation: CASSERATYPATNEKLFF.

The rearrangement links TRBV19 to TRBJ1-2; possibly TRBD1 for D (6 bases). The CDR3 has 15 residues. Trimming cost V 3 bases and J 5 bases, with 16 bases left between them. Germline values: CDR1 LNHDA, CDR2 SQIVND (reference sequence). This CDR3 reads CASSMEPGTPYGYTF. For the CDR3, the DNA is TGTGCCAGTAGTATGGAACCCGGGACACCATATGGCTACACCTTC. Together with reference TRBV19 and TRBJ1-2, the CDR3 gives the full variable domain: DGGITQSPKYLFRKEGQNVTLSCEQNLNHDAMYWYRQDPGQGLRLIYYSQIVNDFQKGDIAEGYSVSREKKESFPLTVTSAQKNPTAFYLCASSMEPGTPYGYTFGSGTRLTVV.

The chain recombines TRBV4-2 with TRBJ1-2, with D possibly matching TRBD1 (5 bases). CDR3 length: 16 residues. Trimming shortened V by 1 base and J by 2 bases, and 14 bases separated the two germline ends. CDR1 is LGHNA, CDR2 YNFKEQ, per germline. CDR3 loop: CASSQVSGRGNYGYTF. CDR3 in DNA: TGTGCCAGCAGCCAAGTATCGGGGAGGGGCAACTATGGCTACACCTTC.

The V and J genes are TRBV3-1 (or the pseudogene TRBV3-2) and TRBJ1-4; maybe TRBD1 (5 bases). V lost 3 bases and J lost 4, with 12 bases in between. The CDR3 runs to 15 residues. Germline V lookup: CDR1 LGHDT, CDR2 YNNKEL (reference sequence). The CDR3 region is CASSQGGTDNEKLFF. The CDR3 DNA reads TGTGCCAGCAGCCAGGGGGGAACGGATAATGAAAAACTGTTTTTT.

The chain recombines TRBV2 with TRBJ1-2; unclear D gene. Germline V CDR1 and CDR2: SNHLY, FYNNEI. The CDR3 spans 12 residues. V shed 4 bases and J shed 5 bases, with 8 bases lying between them. The CDR3 reads CASSVAEYGYTF. CDR3 nucleotides: TGTGCCAGCAGTGTGGCAGAATATGGCTACACCTTC.

The chain employs TRBV7-2 and TRBJ2-4, with 9 bases matching TRBD2. V trimming: 5 bases; J trimming: 5 bases; junction bases outside the gene matches: 4. The CDR3 spans 14 residues. Germline V gene lookup returns CDR1 SGHTA and CDR2 FQGNSA. CDR3 in amino acids: CASSRGGAENIQYF. The CDR3 DNA reads TGTGCCAGCAGCCGCGGGGGGGCGGAAAACATTCAGTACTTC.